The rows below give T cell receptor beta chains drawn from one sample of a study of T cells in Graves' hyperthyroidism and ophthalmopathy. From the multiplex PCR reads, TCRdb called clonotypes with MiXCR, one entry per CDR3 protein. The table lists 300,000 to 400,000 distinct CDR3 sequences, approximately 17% of them singletons, with 40% in the top ten. Input material: blood. These receptors were obtained from a man aged 18 to 30 with Graves' ophthalmopathy. The CDR3 runs from the conserved cysteine through the conserved F or W. The D gene is left open where the match is weak. Where a row states a size, it is once, few, many or the class of an expanded clone; other rows omit it.

clone size | J gene | V gene | D gene | CDR3 protein | CDR3 DNA
many | TRBJ1-4 | TRBV5-1 | NA | CASSQGQPATNEKLFF | TGCGCCAGCAGCCAAGGACAGCCAGCAACTAATGAAAAACTGTTTTTT
many | TRBJ2-5 | TRBV6-1 | NA | CASSPFSGFQETQYF | TGTGCCAGCAGCCCCTTCAGTGGGTTCCAAGAGACCCAGTACTTC
few | TRBJ1-6 | TRBV6-4 | TRBD1 | CASSAQGERSPLHF | TGTGCCAGCAGCGCTCAGGGGGAAAGGTCACCCCTCCACTTT
few | TRBJ2-3 | TRBV20-1 | NA | CSGGSSTDTQYF | TGCAGTGGGGGTTCTAGCACAGATACGCAGTATTTT
many | TRBJ1-1 | TRBV12-3/TRBV12-4 | NA | CASGKQAGTEAFF | TGTGCCAGCGGGAAACAAGCCGGGACAGAAGCTTTCTTT
NA | TRBJ2-7 | TRBV27 | NA | CASSAYGTSREQYF | TGTGCCAGCAGTGCCTATGGGACATCACGCGAGCAGTACTTC
many | TRBJ1-2 | TRBV2 | NA | CASSVGQGNGYTF | TGTGCCAGCAGTGTGGGGCAGGGGAATGGCTACACCTTC
few | TRBJ2-3 | TRBV27 | NA | CASSPRPAPGTDTQYF | TGTGCCAGCAGTCCCAGACCTGCCCCCGGCACAGATACGCAGTATTTT
NA | TRBJ2-4 | TRBV4-2 | TRBD2 | CASSRHGGRGALGGNIQYF | TGTGCCAGCAGCCGCCACGGGGGGCGGGGGGCCCTCGGTGGAAACATTCAGTACTTC
many | TRBJ2-2 | TRBV12-3/TRBV12-4 | NA | CASSHPIRVTGELFF | TGTGCCAGCAGCCATCCTATCCGGGTCACCGGGGAGCTGTTTTTT
many | TRBJ1-2 | TRBV27 | NA | CASAEGVGYNGYTF | TGTGCCAGCGCGGAGGGGGTGGGATATAATGGCTACACCTTC
many | TRBJ1-1 | TRBV7-3 | TRBD1 | CASSLTGGVTEAFF | TGTGCCAGCAGCTTAACAGGGGGCGTCACTGAAGCTTTCTTT
few | TRBJ2-7 | TRBV6-1 | TRBD1 | CASSGGTGGVIHYEQYF | TGTGCCAGCAGTGGGGGGACAGGGGGCGTTATTCACTACGAGCAGTACTTC
NA | TRBJ1-5 | TRBV6-1 | NA | CASRDTLNNQPQHF | TGTGCCAGCCGGGACACATTGAACAATCAGCCCCAGCATTTT